This TCR beta chain was captured by sequencing in a study of PD-L1 blockade in urothelial cancer. The time point was: peripheral blood 6 weeks after treatment start. Germline V gene sequence: CDR1 LNHDA, CDR2 SQIVND (reference sequence). The CDR3 contains 14 residues. The V and J ends lost 1 base and 10 bases, in that order; junction bases with no gene match: 2. TCR analog templates of synthetic origin were spiked into each PCR. Assay: immunoSEQ multiplex PCR; the TCRdb copy retains only in-frame clones and omits some. The table has approximately 79,000 clones, 80% to 95% seen once; the top ten hold about 0.87%.

This receptor was identified in a woman older than 75 with urothelial cancer. V is TRBV19 and J is TRBJ2-1; 12 bases are a match to TRBD2. The input for sequencing was PBMCs, taken around atezolizumab (anti-PD-L1) treatment. The CDR3 sequence is CASSIGTSGNEQFF. CDR3 coding DNA: TGTGCCAGTAGTATAGGGACTAGCGGGAACGAGCAGTTCTTC.